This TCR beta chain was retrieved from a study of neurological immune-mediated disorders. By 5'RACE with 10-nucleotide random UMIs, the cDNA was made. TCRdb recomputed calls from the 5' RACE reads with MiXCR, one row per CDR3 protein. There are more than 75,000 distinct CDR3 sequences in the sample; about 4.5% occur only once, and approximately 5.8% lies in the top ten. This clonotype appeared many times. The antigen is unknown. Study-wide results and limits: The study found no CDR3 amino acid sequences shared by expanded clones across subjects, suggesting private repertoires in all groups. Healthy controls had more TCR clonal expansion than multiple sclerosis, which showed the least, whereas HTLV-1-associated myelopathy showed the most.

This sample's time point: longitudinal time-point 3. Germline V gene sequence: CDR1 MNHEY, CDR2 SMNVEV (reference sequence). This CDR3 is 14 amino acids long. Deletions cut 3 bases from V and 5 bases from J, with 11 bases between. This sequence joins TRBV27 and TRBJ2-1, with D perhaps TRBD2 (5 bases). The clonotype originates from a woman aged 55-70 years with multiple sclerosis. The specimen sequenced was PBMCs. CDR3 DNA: TGTGCCAGCAGTTTCAGCCGGCGGGACAATGAGCAGTTCTTC. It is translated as CASSFSRRDNEQFF.